These 24 T cell receptor beta chains were sequenced from one sample in a study of early T cells in non-severe SARS-CoV-2 infection. One entry per CDR3 protein results from TCRdb running MiXCR on the 5' RACE reads. Among nearly 95,000 distinct CDR3 sequences listed, 16% were seen once. Here the sequenced sample was whole blood, taken at baseline. These receptors were obtained from an adult who was a healthcare worker with PCR-confirmed SARS-CoV-2 infection or an uninfected control (not recorded which).

This clonotype was found a few times. The gene calls are TRBV4-3 and TRBJ2-7, with no clear D. In germline, CDR1 is LGHNA, CDR2 YSLEER. Trimming removed 0 bases from V and 0 bases from J, with 9 bases in between. The CDR3 length is 15 residues. The CDR3 sequence: CASSQEPGRSYEQYF. CDR3 coding DNA: TGCGCCAGCAGCCAAGAGCCCGGACGCTCCTACGAGCAGTACTTC.

The CDR3 sequence: CAISESGVEQYF. The CDR3 coding sequence is TGTGCCATCAGTGAGTCAGGGGTGGAGCAGTACTTC. This chain uses TRBV10-3 with TRBJ2-7, with a possible D match to TRBD1 (5 bases). Germline V gene lookup returns CDR1 ENHRY and CDR2 SYGVKD. CDR3 length equals 12 residues. The germline V and J ends were trimmed by 0 bases and 7 bases, with 7 bases remaining between them.

This clonotype was observed a few times. This chain connects TRBV11-2 to TRBJ2-7; 14 nucleotides align to TRBD2. This CDR3 region has 14 residues. The V and J ends lost 5 bases and 4 bases, in that order; junction bases with no gene match: 1. Germline V CDR1 and CDR2: SGHAT, FQNNGV. CDR3 coding DNA: TGTGCCAGCAGCAGGACTAGCGGGAGGTACGAGCAGTACTTC. Residues: CASSRTSGRYEQYF.

The chain combines TRBV7-9 with TRBJ1-6; no clear D gene. The CDR3 is 13 residues long. CDR1 and CDR2 from the germline V gene are SEHNR and FQNEAQ (reference sequence). Trimming pared 5 bases from V and 8 bases from J, leaving 10 bases between. CDR3 nucleotide sequence: TGTGCCAGCAGCCCAGACGGAGATTCACCCCTCCACTTT. Amino acid sequence: CASSPDGDSPLHF.

The chain is built from TRBV18 and TRBJ2-7, with D possibly matching TRBD1 (6 bases). The CDR3 sequence is 14 residues long. V was clipped by 2 bases and J by 3 bases, with 11 bases between them. Germline assignment: CDR1 KGHSH and CDR2 LQKENI. This CDR3 reads CASSPTLDSYEQYF. DNA for the CDR3: TGTGCCAGCTCACCAACCCTGGACAGCTACGAGCAGTACTTC.

This clonotype was picked up a small number of times. The rearrangement links TRBV7-9 to TRBJ1-2; 8 bases map to TRBD1. The CDR3 totals 18 residues. CDR1 and CDR2 (germline): SEHNR, FQNEAQ (reference sequence). The junction had 16 bases not matched to a gene; V was cut back by 1 base and J by 6 bases. DNA for the CDR3: TGTGCCAGCAGCTTAGACACCCGGGAGGCAGGGGGCGCGAATGGCTACACCTTC. Translating gives CASSLDTREAGGANGYTF. The full variable domain, with the rest looked up from reference TRBV7-9 and TRBJ1-2, is DTGVSQNPRHKITKRGQNVTFRCDPISEHNRLYWYRQTLGQGPEFLTYFQNEAQLEKSRLLSDRFSAERPKGSFSTLEIQRTEQGDSAMYLCASSLDTREAGGANGYTFGSGTRLTVV.

This clonotype has more than one count but fewer than ten. The chain links TRBV4-3 to TRBJ2-2; D gene ambiguous. This CDR3 spans 12 amino acids. V lost 4 bases to trimming and J lost 3 bases, with 3 bases between them. Germline lookup yields CDR1 LGHNA and CDR2 YSLEER. The CDR3 DNA reads TGCGCCAGCAGCCGCCACACCGGGGAGCTGTTTTTT. It is translated as CASSRHTGELFF.

The rearrangement joins TRBV9 to TRBJ2-7; 9 bases fit TRBD2. The CDR3 covers 17 residues. The J segment lost 4 bases and the V segment lost 1 base, leaving 12 bases of the junction unmatched. Germline V gene data show CDR1 as SGDLS and CDR2 as YYNGEE. DNA for the CDR3: TGTGCCAGCAGCGTAAGTGGCGGAGCGGGAGGAGGTTACGAGCAGTACTTC. Amino acid sequence: CASSVSGGAGGGYEQYF. The whole variable domain, filled in from reference TRBV9 and TRBJ2-7, reads DSGVTQTPKHLITATGQRVTLRCSPRSGDLSVYWYQQSLDQGLQFLIQYYNGEERAKGNILERFSAQQFPDLHSELNLSSLELGDSALYFCASSVSGGAGGGYEQYFGPGTRLTVT.

This clonotype was seen ten or more times. This chain joins TRBV16 and TRBJ1-1; D is possibly TRBD1 (5 bases). V was shortened by 0 bases and J by 11 bases, with 10 bases between the two germline ends. Germline CDR1 KGHSY, CDR2 FQNENV. This CDR3 is built from 12 residues. CDR3 sequence: CASSQSGDEAFF. CDR3 sequence (DNA): TGTGCCAGCAGCCAATCAGGGGATGAGGCTTTCTTT.

The rearrangement joins TRBV6-5 to TRBJ2-7; D is undetermined. The germline CDR1 and CDR2 sequences are MNHEY and SVGAGI. Trimming shortened V by 7 bases and J by 5 bases, and 15 bases separated the two germline ends. This CDR3 has 13 amino acids. CDR3 coding DNA: TGTGCCAGCACCAGCCGCTTACGGGACGAGCAGTACTTC. It codes for CASTSRLRDEQYF.

This clonotype was observed a handful of times. The CDR3 DNA sequence: TGTGCCTGGAGTAACAGGGGGCGCTTATATGGCTACACCTTC. This codes for CAWSNRGRLYGYTF. The gene calls are TRBV30 and TRBJ1-2; 9 nucleotides match TRBD1. V was clipped by 2 bases and J by 5 bases; unmatched bases: 6. Germline V gives CDR1 GTSNPN, CDR2 SVGIG (reference sequence). The CDR3 runs to 14 residues.

This clonotype was recorded many times. One end of the junction fails to match germline, which may point to a read error. The chain is built from TRBV19 and TRBJ2-1; 9 bases fit TRBD2. The CDR3 spans 14 residues. Germline loops: CDR1 LNHDA, CDR2 SQIVND (reference sequence). CDR3 DNA: TGTGCCAGTAGGATAGCTTGGACTAGCGATGAGCAGTTCTTC. Its protein product is CASRIAWTSDEQFF.

This clonotype occurred a few times. V gene TRBV2 combines with J gene TRBJ2-1; D not certain. Between the trimmed V and J ends, which lost 9 bases and 4 bases, there was a span of 7 bases. Germline loops: CDR1 SNHLY, CDR2 FYNNEI. This CDR3 has 11 amino acids. As DNA, the CDR3 is TGTGCCAGTGGATATTACAATGAGCAGTTCTTC. Translating it yields CASGYYNEQFF.

A few counts support this clonotype. J is TRBJ2-7 and V is TRBV20-1; 7 bases agree with TRBD2. V shed 4 bases and J 3 bases; nucleotides not matched to a gene: 3. Germline-derived CDR1 and CDR2 are DFQATT and SNEGSKA (reference sequence). CDR3 length: 12 amino acids. The CDR3 bases are TGCAGTGCTACCGGGACTAACTACGAGCAGTACTTC. Its protein is CSATGTNYEQYF.

The rearrangement links TRBV3-1 to TRBJ1-1; D call uncertain. Germline CDR1 reads LGHDT; CDR2 reads YNNKEL (reference sequence). The CDR3 contains 14 residues. Trimming stripped 1 base from V and 7 bases from J, with 13 bases between. CDR3 protein: CASSQGFGVSEAFF. CDR3 coding DNA: TGTGCCAGCAGCCAAGGGTTTGGGGTTAGTGAAGCTTTCTTT.

The chain carries TRBV20-1 and TRBJ2-5, with TRBD2 as a possible D gene (6 bases). The CDR3 spans 14 residues. Germline CDR1 and CDR2: DFQATT and SNEGSKA (reference sequence). Trimming pared 5 bases from V and 5 bases from J, leaving 18 bases between. In DNA, the CDR3 is TGCAGTGCTTCGGGACTTACGGGGGAGGAGACCCAGTACTTC. Residues: CSASGLTGEETQYF.

This clonotype showed up many times. The CDR3 DNA reads as TGTGCCAGCAGCCCCTCCTACAATGAGCAGTTCTTC. This sequence encodes CASSPSYNEQFF. The V and J genes are TRBV7-9 and TRBJ2-1; D remains ambiguous. Trimming shortened V by 5 bases and J by 0 bases, and 2 bases separated the two germline ends. The germline gives CDR1 SEHNR, CDR2 FQNEAQ (reference sequence). This CDR3 has 12 residues.

In its sample, this clonotype was seen a few times. This chain links TRBV4-3 with TRBJ2-7; D is ambiguous. Per the germline V gene, CDR1 is LGHNA and CDR2 is YSLEER. The CDR3 extends over 15 amino acids. Trimming took off 0 bases at V and 1 base at J, with 10 bases between the two ends. The CDR3 coding sequence is TGCGCCAGCAGCCAAGATCCATCCAGGTCCTACGAGCAGTACTTC. Protein sequence: CASSQDPSRSYEQYF.

This chain joins TRBV28 and TRBJ2-3; TRBD1 aligns across 9 bases. Germline CDR1 MDHEN, CDR2 SYDVKM. The ends lost 1 base at V and 4 bases at J; junction bases unmatched: 6. CDR3 length: 16 amino acids. The CDR3 loop reads CASSLFGQGSADTQYF. Here the CDR3 DNA reads TGTGCCAGCAGTTTATTCGGACAGGGGTCGGCAGATACGCAGTATTTT.

The CDR3 protein is CASSFPDWKGQETQYF. CDR3 nucleotide sequence: TGTGCCAGCAGCTTTCCAGACTGGAAGGGCCAAGAGACCCAGTACTTC. The gene calls are TRBV11-1 and TRBJ2-5; D unresolved. The V and J ends lost 3 bases and 1 base respectively, with 15 bases between them. Germline CDR1 SGHAT, CDR2 FQDESV (reference sequence). The CDR3 has 16 residues.

This clonotype was recorded a few times. The J gene is TRBJ2-1, the V gene TRBV5-1, with 13 bases matching TRBD2. Germline V lookup: CDR1 SGHRS, CDR2 YFSETQ. The CDR3 is 14 residues long. Trimming at V came to 6 bases and at J to 6 bases, leaving 3 bases not matched to a gene. CDR3 sequence reads: CASTTSGRANEQFF. The CDR3 DNA reads as TGCGCCAGCACTACTAGCGGGAGGGCCAATGAGCAGTTCTTC.

The chain carries TRBV18 and TRBJ2-5; D is uncertain. Trimming took off 3 bases at V and 5 bases at J, with 13 bases between the two ends. This CDR3 has 14 residues. Germline lookup yields CDR1 KGHSH and CDR2 LQKENI. CDR3 nucleotide sequence: TGTGCCAGCTCACCGGCCCGCTTTAGGGAGACCCAGTACTTC. Protein: CASSPARFRETQYF.

There are a few counts of this clonotype. The chain recombines TRBV28 with TRBJ1-2, with D tentatively TRBD1 (5 bases). The CDR3 spans 14 residues. Germline-derived CDR1 and CDR2 are MDHEN and SYDVKM. Trimming cost V 11 bases and J 4 bases, with 20 bases left between them. This chain's CDR3 is CAGGTGTAPYGYTF. The CDR3 DNA reads as TGTGCCGGGGGAACCGGGACGGCACCCTATGGCTACACCTTC.

This clonotype came up a few times. CDR3 residues: CSAPDSYEQYF. In DNA form, the CDR3 reads TGCAGTGCTCCAGACAGCTACGAGCAGTACTTC. The V gene is TRBV20-1, the J gene TRBJ2-7, with D maybe TRBD1 (5 bases). The CDR3 totals 11 residues. The germline gives CDR1 DFQATT, CDR2 SNEGSKA (reference sequence). V was trimmed by 5 bases and J by 3 bases, leaving 8 bases between them.